Each of the 8 T cell receptor beta chains below was sequenced from the same sample in a study of blood T cell repertoires in COVID-19. Data came from immunoSEQ multiplex PCR; TCRdb stores just in-frame clones and leaves some out. Here the sample spans under 350,000 clones, under 90% being singletons. Sequenced: PBMCs or T cells enriched from blood (not recorded which). These TCRs come from a middle-aged woman who had recovered from COVID-19.

The V gene is TRBV5-8, the J gene TRBJ2-7, with 8 bases lining up with TRBD1. Germline V CDR1 and CDR2: SGHTS, YDEGEE. CDR3 length equals 15 residues. J lost 0 bases, V lost 0 bases, and 2 bases had no gene match. The CDR3 coding sequence is TGTGCCAGCAGCTTGGGGGACAGGTTCTCCTACGAGCAGTACTTC. Residues: CASSLGDRFSYEQYF.

The rearrangement joins TRBV5-1 to TRBJ1-2, with 8 bases that match TRBD1. The V gene end was trimmed by 1 base and the J gene end by 4 bases; junction bases not matched to a gene: 3. Germline CDR1 SGHRS, CDR2 YFSETQ. This CDR3 is built from 14 residues. CDR3 in amino acids: CASSLQGAVYGYTF. For the CDR3, the DNA is TGCGCCAGCAGCTTGCAGGGGGCGGTCTATGGCTACACCTTC.

The rearrangement uses TRBV7-9 and TRBJ1-1, with D possibly being TRBD1 (5 bases). Germline V gives CDR1 SEHNR, CDR2 FQNEAQ (reference sequence). V lost 5 bases, J lost 4 bases, and 17 bases lay in between. This CDR3 is built from 15 residues. DNA of the CDR3: TGTGCCAGCAGCCCTAAAGGGGTTCTTGGCACTGAAGCTTTCTTT. Residues: CASSPKGVLGTEAFF.

CDR3 protein: CASRNRVDTEAFF. In nucleotides, the CDR3 is TGTGCCAGCAGAAACAGGGTAGACACTGAAGCTTTCTTT. J is TRBJ1-1 and V is TRBV28, with D possibly TRBD1 on 6 matching bases. Germline CDR1 MDHEN, CDR2 SYDVKM. The CDR3 covers 13 residues. The V and J ends lost 6 bases and 3 bases respectively, with 11 bases between them.

V usage is TRBV9 and J usage is TRBJ2-7; the D gene is possibly TRBD1 (6 bases). V gave up 3 bases and J gave up 5 bases, with 12 bases separating them. CDR1 SGDLS and CDR2 YYNGEE come from the germline V gene. This CDR3 has 13 residues. DNA of the CDR3: TGTGCCAGCAGCGAGGGGCCAGGGGACGAGCAGTACTTC. Protein sequence: CASSEGPGDEQYF.

This rearrangement joins TRBV11-2 to TRBJ2-7, with TRBD1 as a possible D gene (6 bases). CDR3 length: 15 amino acids. The V gene's germline CDR1 is SGHAT and CDR2 FQNNGV. Deletions cut 5 bases from V and 1 base from J, with 15 bases between. The chain's CDR3 is CASSTRQAISYEQYF. CDR3 bases: TGTGCCAGCAGCACCCGACAGGCTATATCCTACGAGCAGTACTTC.

CDR3 region: CASSPGLAGDTQYF. CDR3 DNA: TGTGCCAGCAGCCCAGGACTAGCGGGAGATACGCAGTATTTT. This chain uses TRBV7-9 with TRBJ2-3, with 11 bases fitting TRBD2. The CDR3 extends over 14 amino acids. Germline trimming cut 5 bases from V and 5 bases from J; bases unmatched to any gene: 3. Looked up from germline, CDR1 is SEHNR and CDR2 is FQNEAQ (reference sequence).

J is TRBJ1-2 and V is TRBV5-1; TRBD1 is a possible D gene (6 bases). CDR3 size: 13 residues. Trimming left V 0 bases short and J 8 bases short, with 11 bases between. The V gene's germline CDR1 is SGHRS and CDR2 YFSETQ. CDR3 nucleotides: TGCGCCAGCAGCTTGGTGGGGGCGGAGGGCTACACCTTC. This translates into CASSLVGAEGYTF.